The 20 T cell receptor beta chains in this list originate from one sample, sequenced in a study of vaccination effects on CD4 cells after COVID-19. Viral peptide pools were used in the ViraFEST assay to expand antigen-specific CD4+ T cells, and sequencing came afterward. Isolating CD4+ T cells followed more than 9 days of culture. A PCR test confirmed that the person had SARS-CoV-2 infection between March and December 2020. These receptors have no identified antigens. The table came from immunoSEQ multiplex PCR; TCRdb's copy has only in-frame clones and leaves some out. The table lists tens of thousands of clones, 77% of them singletons. The sample in question was CD4+ T cells from PBMCs cultured with HCoV-NL63 spike peptides, obtained before COVID-19 vaccination. These receptors all come from a human donor who had a prior SARS-CoV-2 infection.

This chain connects TRBV11-2 to TRBJ2-7; 9 bases align to TRBD1. The junction had 6 bases not matched to a gene; V was cut back by 0 bases and J by 0 bases. The CDR3 is 17 amino acids. Germline V gene sequence: CDR1 SGHAT, CDR2 FQNNGV. This CDR3 reads CASSLDPGTGRSYEQYF. CDR3 DNA: TGTGCCAGCAGCTTAGATCCGGGGACAGGGCGCTCCTACGAGCAGTACTTC.

V is TRBV5-1 and J is TRBJ2-7, with 9 bases aligning to TRBD2. Germline V gene sequence: CDR1 SGHRS, CDR2 YFSETQ. With 4 bases clipped from V and 2 bases from J, the junction kept 7 bases outside the gene matches. The CDR3 has 15 amino acids. CDR3 in DNA: TGCGCCAGCAGCCCGAGTTTAGCGGGAGCCTACGAGCAGTACTTC. Translating gives CASSPSLAGAYEQYF.

The rearrangement joins TRBV4-1 to TRBJ2-1; TRBD1 matches at 11 bases. This CDR3 is 16 amino acids long. V lost 6 bases, J lost 5 bases, and 9 bases stayed unmatched. The germline CDR1 and CDR2 sequences are MGHRA and YSYEKL. CDR3 in DNA: TGCGCCAGCAGAACAACCGGGACAGGGGGACACAATGAGCAGTTCTTC. It codes for CASRTTGTGGHNEQFF.

The J gene is TRBJ1-2, the V gene TRBV18; D is perhaps TRBD1 (5 bases). This CDR3 comprises 15 residues. Trimming shortened V by 3 bases and J by 2 bases, and 13 bases separated the two germline ends. CDR1 KGHSH and CDR2 LQKENI come from the germline V gene. Here the CDR3 DNA reads TGTGCCAGCTCACCGGCCGCGGGGCCGAACTATGGCTACACCTTC. Translating gives CASSPAAGPNYGYTF.

The rearrangement joins TRBV14 to TRBJ2-7; 8 bases are shared with TRBD2. The length of the CDR3 is 18 residues. The V gene end was trimmed by 0 bases and the J gene end by 0 bases; junction bases not matched to a gene: 10. CDR1 is SGHDN and CDR2 is FVKESK in the germline V gene. CDR3 in amino acids: CASSQDALAVRSSYEQYF. The CDR3 DNA is TGTGCCAGCAGCCAAGATGCACTAGCGGTGCGGAGCTCCTACGAGCAGTACTTC.

The rearrangement links TRBV30 to TRBJ1-4, with 7 bases aligning to TRBD1. The CDR3 extends over 14 amino acids. V was pared by 4 bases and J by 4 bases, with 6 bases of the junction left unmatched. Germline V lookup: CDR1 GTSNPN, CDR2 SVGIG (reference sequence). CDR3 DNA: TGTGCCTGGACCCCGGGACAGTTTAATGAAAAACTGTTTTTT. Its translation is CAWTPGQFNEKLFF.

The CDR3 region has the DNA TGTGCCAGACTTATTGACCTTATGAACACTGAAGCTTTCTTT. It is translated as CARLIDLMNTEAFF. The V call is TRBV28, the J call TRBJ1-1; D remains unclear. Germline-derived CDR1 and CDR2 are MDHEN and SYDVKM. The CDR3 has 14 amino acids. Trimming cost V 9 bases and J 0 bases, with 14 bases left between them.

The chain has TRBV5-1 and TRBJ1-5; D is possibly TRBD1 (6 bases). The CDR3 has 14 amino acids. Germline CDR1 is SGHRS and CDR2 is YFSETQ. V was clipped by 0 bases and J by 7 bases, with 11 bases between them. The CDR3 region is CASSLEGGEQPQHF. The CDR3 DNA reads as TGCGCCAGCAGCTTGGAGGGGGGGGAACAGCCCCAGCATTTT. Using reference TRBV5-1 and TRBJ1-5 for the parts outside the CDR3, the full variable domain is KAGVTQTPRYLIKTRGQQVTLSCSPISGHRSVSWYQQTPGQGLQFLFEYFSETQRNKGNFPGRFSGRQFSNSRSEMNVSTLELGDSALYLCASSLEGGEQPQHFGDGTRLSIL.

This chain connects TRBV7-9 to TRBJ2-3, with D possibly matching TRBD2 (5 bases). The length of the CDR3 is 17 residues. Trimming removed 7 bases at V and 7 bases at J, with 27 bases between. Germline V lookup: CDR1 SEHNR, CDR2 FQNEAQ (reference sequence). CDR3 DNA sequence: TGTGCCAGCACCAAAAACACCCCCCGGACTGAGCCCCATACGCAGTATTTT. The encoded protein is CASTKNTPRTEPHTQYF.

The chain combines TRBV6-2 or TRBV6-3 with TRBJ2-7; 10 bases fit TRBD1. The CDR3 is 12 residues long. The trim removed 6 bases at V and 12 bases at J, leaving 8 bases unmatched. Germline V gene lookup returns CDR1 MNHEY and CDR2 SVGEGT. CDR3: CASSPRQGAMYF. CDR3 coding DNA: TGTGCCAGCAGCCCCCGACAGGGGGCGATGTACTTC.

V and J are TRBV5-1 and TRBJ2-3, with D perhaps matching TRBD2 (5 bases). CDR1 and CDR2 (germline): SGHRS, YFSETQ. V was pared by 4 bases and J by 4 bases, with 13 bases between. The CDR3 is made up of 14 amino acids. This chain's CDR3 is CASSPADSADTQYF. The CDR3 coding sequence is TGCGCCAGCAGCCCGGCGGACTCAGCAGATACGCAGTATTTT.

This sequence joins TRBV10-3 and TRBJ1-4, with D unresolved. The germline V gene encodes CDR1 ENHRY and CDR2 SYGVKD. The CDR3 loop spans 15 amino acids. V was trimmed by 10 bases and J by 0 bases, leaving 15 bases between them. CDR3 in DNA: TGTGCCACGAGGACGGGTGGTGCAACTAATGAAAAACTGTTTTTT. It encodes CATRTGGATNEKLFF.

The count of this clone is one. This chain uses TRBV7-2 with TRBJ2-3; the D gene is possibly TRBD2 (5 bases). V was cut by 0 bases and J by 8 bases, with 18 bases left in between. The CDR3 contains 16 residues. Germline V lookup: CDR1 SGHTA, CDR2 FQGNSA. The CDR3 protein is CASSLALSLRGGTQYF. CDR3 DNA sequence: TGTGCCAGCAGCTTAGCTCTTTCTCTTCGCGGAGGTACGCAGTATTTT.

The chain combines TRBV11-2 with TRBJ2-2, with a tentative D call TRBD2 (5 bases). The CDR3 contains 14 residues. Germline V lookup: CDR1 SGHAT, CDR2 FQNNGV. The V and J ends lost 6 bases and 8 bases respectively, with 16 bases between them. This CDR3 reads CASRPRNSAGELFF. Here the CDR3 DNA reads TGTGCCAGCAGACCCAGAAATAGCGCTGGGGAGCTGTTTTTT.

In this sample, this clone turned up a few times. This CDR3 reads CASSFLRGSEAFF. The CDR3 DNA reads TGTGCCAGCAGCTTCTTACGGGGGTCTGAAGCTTTCTTT. The chain carries TRBV5-6 and TRBJ1-1, with TRBD1 as a possible D gene (5 bases). The germline gives CDR1 SGHDT, CDR2 YYEEEE. Trimming cost V 2 bases and J 6 bases, with 11 bases left between them. The CDR3 consists of 13 residues.

V gene TRBV11-2 combines with J gene TRBJ1-3; D is uncertain. CDR1 and CDR2 from the germline V gene are SGHAT and FQNNGV. Between the trimmed V and J ends, which lost 5 bases and 0 bases, there was a span of 8 bases. This CDR3 comprises 14 residues. The CDR3 loop reads CASSLGGSGNTIYF. The CDR3 DNA reads as TGTGCCAGCAGCCTGGGAGGCTCTGGAAACACCATATATTTT.

The CDR3 protein is CASSLRGTSGTYEQYF. The CDR3 nucleotides read TGTGCCAGCAGCTTGAGGGGGACTAGCGGGACCTACGAGCAGTACTTC. V gene TRBV7-8 combines with J gene TRBJ2-7, with 13 bases matching TRBD2. This CDR3 comprises 16 residues. Looked up from germline, CDR1 is SGHVS and CDR2 is FQNEAQ. J gave up 2 bases and V 3 bases, and 4 bases lay outside the gene matches.

This chain joins TRBV11-3 and TRBJ2-1, with D unclear. Germline CDR1 reads SGHNT; CDR2 reads YENEEA. This CDR3 is 16 amino acids long. V lost 0 bases and J lost 4, with 13 bases in between. CDR3 DNA sequence: TGTGCCAGCAGCTTAGATCGCATGCGGCGGTACAATGAGCAGTTCTTC. It is translated as CASSLDRMRRYNEQFF.

The chain employs TRBV10-3 and TRBJ1-1; D unresolved. The V gene lost 4 bases and the J gene lost 5 bases, with 11 bases spanning the gap. Germline lookup yields CDR1 ENHRY and CDR2 SYGVKD. CDR3 length: 13 amino acids. CDR3 loop: CAISGDGETEAFF. CDR3 sequence (DNA): TGTGCCATCAGTGGGGATGGGGAAACTGAAGCTTTCTTT.

The V call is TRBV18, the J call TRBJ2-7; D is uncertain. The CDR3 consists of 14 residues. The germline CDR1 and CDR2 sequences are KGHSH and LQKENI. V shed 2 bases and J shed 0 bases, with 8 bases lying between them. As DNA, the CDR3 is TGTGCCAGCTCACCAAGATCTAGCTCCTACGAGCAGTACTTC. The encoded protein is CASSPRSSSYEQYF. Based on the CDR3 plus reference TRBV18 and TRBJ2-7, the full variable domain is NAGVMQNPRHLVRRRGQEARLRCSPMKGHSHVYWYRQLPEEGLKFMVYLQKENIIDESGMPKERFSAEFPKEGPSILRIQQVVRGDSAAYFCASSPRSSSYEQYFGPGTRLTVT.